The 31 T cell receptor beta chains in this list originate from one sample, sequenced in a study of T cell responses to AZD1222 COVID-19 vaccine. The assay was immunoSEQ multiplex PCR, and TCRdb's table has in-frame clones only and misses some. The sample has over 150,000 clones; 90% are singletons. Sample: peripheral blood, taken on day 0 of AZD1222 vaccination. Every receptor here comes from an adult in good health.

The rearrangement uses TRBV6-5 and TRBJ1-2; D is unclear. CDR3 length equals 14 residues. Germline lookup yields CDR1 MNHEY and CDR2 SVGAGI. The V end lost 4 bases, the J end lost 6 bases, and 15 bases lay between the germline ends. The CDR3 region is CASSSTWENHGYTF. The CDR3 nucleotides are TGTGCCAGCAGTTCTACCTGGGAGAATCATGGCTACACCTTC.

This chain links TRBV5-6 with TRBJ1-2; 7 bases line up with TRBD1. In germline, CDR1 is SGHDT, CDR2 YYEEEE. This CDR3 has 13 residues. With 4 bases clipped from V and 7 bases from J, the junction kept 7 bases outside the gene matches. CDR3 bases: TGTGCCAGCAGCCCAGGGGGGATTAGTGGCTACACCTTC. This codes for CASSPGGISGYTF.

This CDR3 is CASSSPGPTNEKLFF. CDR3 nucleotide sequence: TGCGCCAGCAGCTCCCCCGGGCCAACTAATGAAAAACTGTTTTTT. The rearrangement joins TRBV5-1 to TRBJ1-4; no reliable D call. CDR1 is SGHRS, CDR2 YFSETQ, per germline. V was clipped by 3 bases and J by 0 bases, with 9 bases between them. The CDR3 runs 15 residues.

J is TRBJ1-5 and V is TRBV7-9; tentatively, D is TRBD1 (5 bases). The CDR3 covers 16 residues. V was cut by 3 bases and J by 8 bases, with 20 bases left in between. In germline, CDR1 is SEHNR, CDR2 FQNEAQ (reference sequence). CDR3 bases: TGTGCCAGCAGCTTGGGCCGGGGCCTGGAAGGAGAGCCCCAGCATTTT. Translation: CASSLGRGLEGEPQHF.

The V call is TRBV2, the J call TRBJ1-5, with TRBD1 matching over 11 bases. Germline V gene lookup returns CDR1 SNHLY and CDR2 FYNNEI. CDR3 length equals 14 residues. Losses at the gene ends were 4 bases for V and 5 bases for J; bases not matched to a gene: 1. This chain's CDR3 is CASSGTGGHQPQHF. Written as DNA, the CDR3 is TGTGCCAGCAGTGGGACAGGGGGCCATCAGCCCCAGCATTTT.

V usage is TRBV9 and J usage is TRBJ2-5; TRBD1 agrees at 7 bases. This CDR3 has 16 amino acids. J lost 4 bases, V lost 0 bases, and 9 bases had no gene match. From germline, CDR1 is SGDLS and CDR2 YYNGEE. CDR3 DNA: TGTGCCAGCAGCGTAGTGGTAGGGGGCGCGGGAGAGACCCAGTACTTC. It yields the protein CASSVVVGGAGETQYF.

The chain has TRBV4-1 and TRBJ1-4; the D is unclear. This CDR3 contains 16 residues. Germline-derived CDR1 and CDR2 are MGHRA and YSYEKL. V was shortened by 1 base and J by 6 bases, with 15 bases between the two germline ends. The CDR3 DNA follows: TGCGCCAGCAGCCAAGTGGAAGGAGATGTGGATGAAAAACTGTTTTTT. Translating it yields CASSQVEGDVDEKLFF.

This clone was observed a few times. The chain combines TRBV28 with TRBJ1-2; tentative D call: TRBD1 (5 bases). This CDR3 has 15 residues. Trimming cost V 5 bases and J 4 bases, with 17 bases left between them. Germline values: CDR1 MDHEN, CDR2 SYDVKM. This CDR3 is CASSPRGLGPYGYTF. CDR3 nucleotide sequence: TGTGCCAGCAGTCCCCGCGGATTGGGGCCCTATGGCTACACCTTC.

CDR3 region: CASGQGGNQPQHF. For the CDR3, the DNA is TGTGCCAGCGGACAGGGAGGGAATCAGCCCCAGCATTTT. The chain couples TRBV2 to TRBJ1-5, with 8 nucleotides matching TRBD1. Germline CDR1 reads SNHLY; CDR2 reads FYNNEI. The CDR3 runs 13 residues. V was pared by 8 bases and J by 4 bases, with 4 bases of the junction left unmatched.

In DNA form, the CDR3 reads TGTGCCAGTAGTCTCTCCGGGACAGGGAGGTACAATGAGCAGTTCTTC. Translation: CASSLSGTGRYNEQFF. This chain uses TRBV19 with TRBJ2-1; 9 bases match TRBD1. This CDR3 has 16 residues. The germline V gene has CDR1 LNHDA and CDR2 SQIVND (reference sequence). The ends lost 5 bases at V and 4 bases at J; junction bases unmatched: 9.

The rearrangement links TRBV15 to TRBJ1-4; 7 positions match TRBD1. The CDR3 consists of 14 residues. V lost 3 bases and J lost 7; bases outside the gene matches: 5. CDR1 and CDR2 from the germline V gene are LNHNV and YYDKDF (reference sequence). The CDR3 sequence is CATSRSRDSEKLFF. The CDR3 DNA reads TGTGCCACCAGCAGGTCCCGGGACAGTGAAAAACTGTTTTTT.

The chain uses TRBV24-1 and TRBJ2-2; no firm D call. This CDR3 comprises 15 residues. V gave up 0 bases and J gave up 0 bases, with 4 bases separating them. Germline-derived CDR1 and CDR2 are KGHDR and SFDVKD. The CDR3 here is CATSDLGPNTGELFF. CDR3 nucleotides: TGTGCCACCAGTGATTTGGGGCCGAACACCGGGGAGCTGTTTTTT.

V and J are TRBV9 and TRBJ1-2; no reliable D call. The length of the CDR3 is 14 residues. The germline V and J ends were trimmed by 1 base and 2 bases, with 9 bases remaining between them. CDR1 is SGDLS and CDR2 is YYNGEE in the germline V gene. In nucleotides, the CDR3 is TGTGCCAGCAGCGTAATCGAGACAAACTATGGCTACACCTTC. Translation: CASSVIETNYGYTF.

The genes are TRBV5-1 and TRBJ2-7; perhaps D is TRBD1 or TRBD2 (6 bases each). Trimming took off 4 bases at V and 6 bases at J, with 17 bases between the two ends. CDR3 length: 14 amino acids. Germline V CDR1 and CDR2: SGHRS, YFSETQ. CDR3 loop: CASSPGTEGVEQYF. CDR3 nucleotides: TGCGCCAGCAGCCCGGGGACGGAGGGGGTCGAGCAGTACTTC.

This clone was picked up one time. The V gene is TRBV5-5, the J gene TRBJ1-1, with D unclear. The germline V and J ends were trimmed by 1 base and 1 base, with 11 bases remaining between them. CDR1 and CDR2 (germline): SGHKS, YYEKEE (reference sequence). CDR3 length equals 15 residues. The CDR3 reads CASSLYVLRNTEAFF. DNA for the CDR3: TGTGCCAGCAGCTTGTATGTACTCAGGAACACTGAAGCTTTCTTT.

The DNA of the CDR3 is TGTGCCAGCAGCGTAGCTAGCGGACAGGGGATCCCAAATTTAAGTGAGCAGTTCTTC. Its translation: CASSVASGQGIPNLSEQFF. The chain combines TRBV9 with TRBJ2-1, with 9 bases that match TRBD1. Trimming cost V 0 bases and J 9 bases; bases outside gene matches: 19. Germline CDR1 and CDR2: SGDLS and YYNGEE. The CDR3 has 19 amino acids. Looking up the rest from reference TRBV9 and TRBJ2-1 gives the full variable domain: DSGVTQTPKHLITATGQRVTLRCSPRSGDLSVYWYQQSLDQGLQFLIQYYNGEERAKGNILERFSAQQFPDLHSELNLSSLELGDSALYFCASSVASGQGIPNLSEQFFGPGTRLTVL.

This chain links TRBV5-1 with TRBJ1-1; possibly TRBD1 for D (6 bases). Germline assignment: CDR1 SGHRS and CDR2 YFSETQ. The CDR3 covers 14 residues. V was shortened by 5 bases and J by 4 bases, with 15 bases between the two germline ends. The CDR3 region is CASSSGDSSTEAFF. The CDR3 DNA sequence: TGCGCCAGCAGTTCAGGGGATTCGAGCACTGAAGCTTTCTTT.

The rearrangement joins TRBV9 to TRBJ1-3; tentative D call: TRBD1 (5 bases). V was shortened by 2 bases and J by 2 bases, with 14 bases between the two germline ends. This CDR3 region has 16 residues. Germline CDR1 SGDLS, CDR2 YYNGEE. The CDR3 here is CASSVGPLAAGNTIYF. The CDR3 DNA reads as TGTGCCAGCAGCGTGGGACCCCTGGCCGCTGGAAACACCATATATTTT.

This clone was picked up a small number of times. The V and J genes are TRBV28 and TRBJ1-2; D is unclear. Trimming took 3 bases from V and 1 from J, leaving 0 bases between them. Per germline, CDR1 MDHEN and CDR2 SYDVKM. CDR3 size: 11 residues. Here the CDR3 DNA reads TGTGCCAGCAGTTTTAACTATGGCTACACCTTC. This encodes CASSFNYGYTF.

The rearrangement joins TRBV6-2 or TRBV6-3 to TRBJ1-1; a possible D gene is TRBD1 (5 bases). The CDR3 spans 20 residues. Deletions cut 2 bases from V and 3 bases from J, with 28 bases between. Germline CDR1 is MNHEY and CDR2 is SVGEGT. CDR3 loop: CASSYPVPPGTDTGHTEAFF. CDR3 nucleotides: TGTGCCAGCAGTTACCCAGTCCCCCCGGGGACGGACACTGGCCACACTGAAGCTTTCTTT.

The chain combines TRBV25-1 with TRBJ1-6; D gene ambiguous. CDR3 size: 13 residues. Germline CDR1 MGHDK, CDR2 SYGVNS. Trimming left V 3 bases short and J 14 bases short, with 14 bases between. CDR3 nucleotides: TGTGCCAGCAGTGACAGTGTGCTCGGGGCCCTCCACTTT. Protein sequence: CASSDSVLGALHF.

The genes are TRBV27 and TRBJ2-5; no firm D call. The germline CDR1 and CDR2 sequences are MNHEY and SMNVEV (reference sequence). The CDR3 is 14 amino acids. V dropped 5 bases and J dropped 4 bases, with 14 bases sitting between them. CDR3 in amino acids: CASSQWVSAETQYF. Written as DNA, the CDR3 is TGTGCCAGCAGTCAATGGGTGTCTGCAGAGACCCAGTACTTC.

The rearrangement links TRBV14 to TRBJ1-3; D is undetermined. Germline lookup yields CDR1 SGHDN and CDR2 FVKESK. V lost 3 bases and J lost 4, with 7 bases in between. The CDR3 is 13 residues long. CDR3 region: CASSQDLGNTIYF. The CDR3 coding sequence is TGTGCCAGCAGCCAGGATCTGGGAAACACCATATATTTT.

This chain uses TRBV6-5 with TRBJ1-3, with D hard to call. This CDR3 contains 15 residues. The ends were cut back, 0 bases at V and 4 bases at J, with 10 bases in the middle. The V gene's germline CDR1 is MNHEY and CDR2 SVGAGI. The CDR3 here is CASSYSLTGGNTIYF. As DNA, the CDR3 is TGTGCCAGCAGTTACTCGTTAACGGGCGGAAACACCATATATTTT.

V and J are TRBV15 and TRBJ1-5, with D tentatively TRBD1 (6 bases). CDR3 size: 14 residues. Trimming removed 5 bases at V and 3 bases at J, with 11 bases between. Germline V gene lookup returns CDR1 LNHNV and CDR2 YYDKDF (reference sequence). Written as DNA, the CDR3 is TGTGCCACCAGCGGAGGACAGTCCAATCAGCCCCAGCATTTT. This gives the protein CATSGGQSNQPQHF.

The chain has TRBV29-1 and TRBJ2-7, with unresolved D. Germline assignment: CDR1 SQVTM and CDR2 ANQGSEA. The CDR3 totals 13 residues. Deletions cut 5 bases from V and 0 bases from J, with 11 bases between. The CDR3 DNA follows: TGCAGCGTTAGGGAACCCTTCTCCTACGAGCAGTACTTC. Translated: CSVREPFSYEQYF.

The chain combines TRBV2 with TRBJ1-4, with D possibly TRBD1 on 6 matching bases. With 2 bases removed from V and 5 bases from J, the gap between germline ends came to 9 bases. The CDR3 spans 14 residues. Germline lookup yields CDR1 SNHLY and CDR2 FYNNEI. As DNA, the CDR3 is TGTGCCAGCAGTGAACGGCAGGGGAATGAAAAACTGTTTTTT. It specifies CASSERQGNEKLFF.

The V call is TRBV11-3, the J call TRBJ1-1; D might be TRBD1 (6 bases). Germline CDR1 is SGHNT and CDR2 is YENEEA. Trimming removed 4 bases at V and 1 base at J, with 10 bases between. The CDR3 is 14 residues long. DNA of the CDR3: TGTGCCAGCAGCTCACAGGGTACGAACACTGAAGCTTTCTTT. Translation: CASSSQGTNTEAFF. Full variable domain (rest looked up from reference TRBV11-3 and TRBJ1-1): EAGVVQSPRYKIIEKKQPVAFWCNPISGHNTLYWYLQNLGQGPELLIRYENEEAVDDSQLPKDRFSAERLKGVDSTLKIQPAELGDSAVYLCASSSQGTNTEAFFGQGTRLTVV.

CDR3 sequence (DNA): TGTGCCAGCACCATAGGACAGGGGAATCAGCCCCAGCATTTT. This gives the protein CASTIGQGNQPQHF. The rearrangement uses TRBV6-5 and TRBJ1-5, with 9 positions matching TRBD1. CDR1 and CDR2 from the germline V gene are MNHEY and SVGAGI. This CDR3 has 14 residues. V was clipped by 7 bases and J by 4 bases; unmatched bases: 5.

The V gene is TRBV5-1, the J gene TRBJ1-5; TRBD1 matches at 9 bases. This CDR3 is built from 14 residues. Germline assignment: CDR1 SGHRS and CDR2 YFSETQ. The ends lost 4 bases at V and 2 bases at J; junction bases unmatched: 1. The DNA for the CDR3 is TGCGCCAGCAGCAGGACAGGGGGCAATCAGCCCCAGCATTTT. Its translation is CASSRTGGNQPQHF.

The sample holds a few counts of this clone. The DNA for the CDR3 is TGTGCCAGCAGTTTCAGGGCAGGGCTCGATCAGCCCCAGCATTTT. It encodes CASSFRAGLDQPQHF. V gene TRBV28 combines with J gene TRBJ1-5; D perhaps matches TRBD1 (5 bases). Between the trimmed V and J ends, which lost 3 bases and 5 bases, there was a span of 14 bases. The CDR3 sequence is 15 residues long. Germline CDR1 MDHEN, CDR2 SYDVKM.